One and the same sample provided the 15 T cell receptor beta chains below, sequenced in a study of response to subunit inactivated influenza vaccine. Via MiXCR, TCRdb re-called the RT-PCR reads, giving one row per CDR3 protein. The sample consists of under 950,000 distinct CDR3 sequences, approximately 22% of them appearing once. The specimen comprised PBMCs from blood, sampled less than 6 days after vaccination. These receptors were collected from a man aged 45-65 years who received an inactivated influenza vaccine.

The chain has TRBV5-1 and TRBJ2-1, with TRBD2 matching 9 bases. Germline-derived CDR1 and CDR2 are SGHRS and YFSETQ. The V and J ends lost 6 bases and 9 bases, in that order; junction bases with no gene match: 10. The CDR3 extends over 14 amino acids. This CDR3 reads CASNGVAGDAEQFF. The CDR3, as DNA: TGCGCCAGCAATGGGGTAGCGGGAGACGCTGAGCAGTTCTTC.

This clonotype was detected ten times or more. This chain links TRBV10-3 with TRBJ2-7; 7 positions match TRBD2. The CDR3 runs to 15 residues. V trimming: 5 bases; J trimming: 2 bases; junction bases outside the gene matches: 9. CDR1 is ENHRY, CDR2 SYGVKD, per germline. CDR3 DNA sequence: TGTGCCATCAGTCCTGTGGGAGGGCGACCCTACGAGCAGTACTTC. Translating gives CAISPVGGRPYEQYF.

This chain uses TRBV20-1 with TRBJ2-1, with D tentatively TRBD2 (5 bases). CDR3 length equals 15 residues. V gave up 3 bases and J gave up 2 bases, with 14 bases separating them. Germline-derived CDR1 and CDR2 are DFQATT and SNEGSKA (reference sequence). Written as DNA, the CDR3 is TGCAGTGCTAGGGCAATGGGGAGTACCTACAATGAGCAGTTCTTC. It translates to CSARAMGSTYNEQFF.

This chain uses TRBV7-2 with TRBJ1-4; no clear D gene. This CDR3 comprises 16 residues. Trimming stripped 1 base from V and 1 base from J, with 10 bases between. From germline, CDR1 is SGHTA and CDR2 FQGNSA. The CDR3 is CASSLDRGGTNEKLFF. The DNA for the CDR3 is TGTGCCAGCAGCTTAGATCGGGGTGGAACTAATGAAAAACTGTTTTTT.

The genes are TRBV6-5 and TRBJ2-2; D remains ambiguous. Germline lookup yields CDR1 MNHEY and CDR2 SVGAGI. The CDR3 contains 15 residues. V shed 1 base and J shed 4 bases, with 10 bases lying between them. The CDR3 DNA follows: TGTGCCAGCAGTTACTTGATAGGGCGCACCGGGGAGCTGTTTTTT. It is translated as CASSYLIGRTGELFF.

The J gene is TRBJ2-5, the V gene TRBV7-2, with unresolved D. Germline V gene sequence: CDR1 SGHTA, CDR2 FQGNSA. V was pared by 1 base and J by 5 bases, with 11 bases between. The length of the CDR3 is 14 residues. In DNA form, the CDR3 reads TGTGCCAGCAGCTTAGGGACCCGTGTTGAGACCCAGTACTTC. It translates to CASSLGTRVETQYF.

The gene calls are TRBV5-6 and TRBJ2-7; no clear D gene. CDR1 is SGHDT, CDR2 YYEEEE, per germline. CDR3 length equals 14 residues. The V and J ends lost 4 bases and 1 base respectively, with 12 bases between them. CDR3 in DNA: TGTGCCAGCAGCAAGAAACTGCTTTCCTACGAGCAGTACTTC. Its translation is CASSKKLLSYEQYF.

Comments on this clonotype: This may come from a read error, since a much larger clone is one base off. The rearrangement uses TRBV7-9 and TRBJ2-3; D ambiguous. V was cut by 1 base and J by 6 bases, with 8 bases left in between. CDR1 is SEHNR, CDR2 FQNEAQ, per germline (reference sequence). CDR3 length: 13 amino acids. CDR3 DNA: TGTGCCAGCAGCTTAGAGCTTTGGGATACGCAGTATTTT. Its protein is CASSLELWDTQYF.

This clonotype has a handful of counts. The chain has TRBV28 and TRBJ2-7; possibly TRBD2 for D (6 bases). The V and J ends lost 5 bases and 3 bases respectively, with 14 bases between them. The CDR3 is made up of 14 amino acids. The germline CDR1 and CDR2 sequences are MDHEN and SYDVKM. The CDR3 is CASSLGGLLYEQYF. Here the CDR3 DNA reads TGTGCCAGCAGTCTCGGAGGGCTGCTCTACGAGCAGTACTTC.

The CDR3 bases are TGCGCCAGCAGCCAAGTAACCCTTCAAGAGACCCAGTACTTC. It yields the protein CASSQVTLQETQYF. The rearrangement joins TRBV4-1 to TRBJ2-5, with D unclear. Germline loops: CDR1 MGHRA, CDR2 YSYEKL. There are 14 residues in the CDR3. V was pared by 1 base and J by 2 bases, with 8 bases between.

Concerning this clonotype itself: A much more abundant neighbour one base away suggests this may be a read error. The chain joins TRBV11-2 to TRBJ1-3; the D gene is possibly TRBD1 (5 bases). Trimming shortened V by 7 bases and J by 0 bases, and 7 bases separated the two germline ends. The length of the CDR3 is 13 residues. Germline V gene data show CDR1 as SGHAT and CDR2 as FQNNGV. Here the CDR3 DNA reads TGTGCCAGCACAGGGAGCTCTGGAAACACCATATATTTT. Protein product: CASTGSSGNTIYF. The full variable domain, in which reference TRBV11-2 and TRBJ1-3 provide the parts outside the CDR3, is EAGVAQSPRYKIIEKRQSVAFWCNPISGHATLYWYQQILGQGPKLLIQFQNNGVVDDSQLPKDRFSAERLKGVDSTLKIQPAKLEDSAVYLCASTGSSGNTIYFGEGSWLTVV.

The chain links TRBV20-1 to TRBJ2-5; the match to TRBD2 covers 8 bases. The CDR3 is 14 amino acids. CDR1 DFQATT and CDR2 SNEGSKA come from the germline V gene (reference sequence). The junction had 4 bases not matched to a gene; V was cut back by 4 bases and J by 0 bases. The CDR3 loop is CSANSGANQETQYF. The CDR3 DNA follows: TGCAGTGCTAATAGCGGGGCAAACCAAGAGACCCAGTACTTC.

The CDR3 region is CASSPGQPLPGNTIYF. The CDR3 nucleotides are TGTGCCAGCAGCCCGGGACAGCCACTCCCTGGAAACACCATATATTTT. The V gene is TRBV7-2, the J gene TRBJ1-3, with 7 bases fitting TRBD1. Germline V gene lookup returns CDR1 SGHTA and CDR2 FQGNSA. V dropped 5 bases and J dropped 2; count of bases not matched to a gene: 9. This CDR3 contains 16 residues.

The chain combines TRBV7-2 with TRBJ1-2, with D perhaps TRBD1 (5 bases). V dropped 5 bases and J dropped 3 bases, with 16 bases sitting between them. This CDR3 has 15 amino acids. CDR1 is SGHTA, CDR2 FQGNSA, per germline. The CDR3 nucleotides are TGTGCCAGCAGCCAGGCTCAGGGACCCCACTATGGCTACACCTTC. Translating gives CASSQAQGPHYGYTF.

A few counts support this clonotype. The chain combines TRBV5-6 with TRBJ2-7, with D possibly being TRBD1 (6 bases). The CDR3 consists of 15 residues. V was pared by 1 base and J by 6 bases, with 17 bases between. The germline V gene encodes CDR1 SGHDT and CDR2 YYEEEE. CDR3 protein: CASSLKGRGRFEQYF. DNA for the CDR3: TGTGCCAGCAGCTTGAAAGGCAGGGGAAGGTTCGAGCAGTACTTC. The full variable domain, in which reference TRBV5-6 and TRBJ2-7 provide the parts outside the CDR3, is DAGVTQSPTHLIKTRGQQVTLRCSPKSGHDTVSWYQQALGQGPQFIFQYYEEEERQRGNFPDRFSGHQFPNYSSELNVNALLLGDSALYLCASSLKGRGRFEQYFGPGTRLTVT.